The 10 T cell receptor beta chains below all came from one sample that was sequenced in a study of T cell repertoires in cytomegalovirus infection. TCRdb ran MiXCR on the reads and lists one entry per CDR3 protein. The table includes roughly 570,000 distinct CDR3 sequences, roughly 42% detected once. Antigens for these TCRs are unknown. The material was cultured PBMCs, obtained from culture after CMV antigen stimulation. These receptor sequences come from a human donor in good health (CMV status not recorded). Some clones in this sample may be carry-over from other donors' samples.

The gene calls are TRBV18 and TRBJ2-3; 7 bases fit TRBD2. The CDR3 spans 16 residues. Germline V lookup: CDR1 KGHSH, CDR2 LQKENI. V shed 2 bases and J 2 bases; nucleotides not matched to a gene: 7. DNA for the CDR3: TGTGCCAGCTCACCAGGGAGGGAATTAAACACAGATACGCAGTATTTT. The encoded protein is CASSPGRELNTDTQYF.

J is TRBJ2-1 and V is TRBV7-2; 9 nucleotides align to TRBD2. With V trimmed by 8 bases and J by 9 bases, 8 bases remained unmatched. This CDR3 has 13 residues. Germline V lookup: CDR1 SGHTA, CDR2 FQGNSA. In DNA, the CDR3 is TGTGCCAGCCGACGCGGGGGGGCCGGTGAGCAGTTCTTC. Its protein is CASRRGGAGEQFF.

Ten or more counts support this clonotype. The conserved closing phenylalanine or tryptophan is absent in this CDR3, likely reflecting a read error. The limits of the CDR3 on the DNA are not certain, so only TCRdb's listed CDR3 is given. J is TRBJ2-7 and V is TRBV7-2; the listed D gene, TRBD2, was not tested against the DNA. Germline assignment: CDR1 SGHTA and CDR2 FQGNSA. The CDR3 totals 12 residues, both ends included. CDR3 sequence reads: CASSSVKRELKG.

A remark on this clonotype: A read error may explain this, as a much larger clone is one base away. CDR3 amino acids: CASSREVGNEQFF. DNA of the CDR3: TGTGCCAGCAGCCGAGAGGTTGGCAATGAGCAGTTCTTC. V is TRBV12-3 or TRBV12-4 and J is TRBJ2-1; D unresolved. Between the trimmed V and J ends, which lost 6 bases and 6 bases, there was a span of 12 bases. The CDR3 runs to 13 residues.

The chain uses TRBV7-2 and TRBJ2-7; D possibly corresponds to TRBD2 (6 bases). Germline CDR1 SGHTA, CDR2 FQGNSA. V lost 5 bases, J lost 6 bases, and 20 bases lay in between. This CDR3 comprises 15 residues. The CDR3 sequence: CASSPGGSKALEQYF. The CDR3 DNA reads as TGTGCCAGCAGCCCCGGGGGTAGTAAGGCCCTCGAGCAGTACTTC.

This chain joins TRBV6-1 and TRBJ1-1; 7 bases are a match to TRBD1. This CDR3 is 15 amino acids long. Trimming removed 4 bases from V and 7 bases from J; junction bases left unmatched: 12. Germline V CDR1 and CDR2: MNHNS, SASEGT. The CDR3 loop is CASSVRGRGAYEAFF. The DNA for the CDR3 is TGTGCCAGCAGTGTCAGAGGCAGGGGGGCCTATGAAGCTTTCTTT.

In its sample, this clonotype was seen a few times. V gene TRBV7-9 combines with J gene TRBJ1-4; 7 nucleotides agree with TRBD1. Trimming at V came to 2 bases and at J to 8 bases, leaving 8 bases not matched to a gene. The CDR3 runs to 15 residues. Germline CDR1 and CDR2: SEHNR and FQNEAQ (reference sequence). The CDR3: CASSLFLGTVEKLFF. CDR3 bases: TGTGCCAGCAGCTTATTCCTCGGGACAGTAGAAAAACTGTTTTTT.

In this sample, this clonotype turned up many times. This chain uses TRBV7-2 with TRBJ2-7; D is uncertain. The CDR3 contains 14 residues. V shed 5 bases and J shed 1 base, with 12 bases lying between them. Germline-derived CDR1 and CDR2 are SGHTA and FQGNSA. The CDR3 DNA reads TGTGCCAGCAGCCTACCGACCCAATCCTACGAGCAGTACTTC. Translating it yields CASSLPTQSYEQYF.

The chain has TRBV5-1 and TRBJ2-2; 9 nucleotides match TRBD2. The length of the CDR3 is 16 residues. From germline, CDR1 is SGHRS and CDR2 YFSETQ. The V and J ends lost 0 bases and 6 bases, in that order; junction bases with no gene match: 6. The CDR3 loop reads CASSLEGTSLPGELFF. In DNA form, the CDR3 reads TGCGCCAGCAGCTTGGAAGGGACTAGCTTACCCGGGGAGCTGTTTTTT.

The gene calls are TRBV5-1 and TRBJ2-5; 11 nucleotides line up with TRBD2. The germline V gene has CDR1 SGHRS and CDR2 YFSETQ. V trimming: 5 bases; J trimming: 1 base; junction bases outside the gene matches: 4. This CDR3 region has 15 residues. CDR3: CASRETSGSQETQYF. The CDR3 DNA is TGCGCCAGCAGGGAAACTAGCGGGAGCCAAGAGACCCAGTACTTC. The full variable domain, its missing parts supplied by reference TRBV5-1 and TRBJ2-5, is KAGVTQTPRYLIKTRGQQVTLSCSPISGHRSVSWYQQTPGQGLQFLFEYFSETQRNKGNFPGRFSGRQFSNSRSEMNVSTLELGDSALYLCASRETSGSQETQYFGPGTRLLVL.